The 27 T cell receptor beta chains presented below share a single source sample, sequenced in a study of response to subunit inactivated influenza vaccine (dated by TCRdb to the late 2010s). The library was built by means of RT-PCR. Sequencing was performed on an Illumina HiSeq 2500. TCRdb passed the public sequencing reads through fastp at Q25 and MiXCR, retaining productive beta sequences. Rows with one shared CDR3 protein collapse into an entry with the most common genes and DNA. The sample records about 310,000 distinct CDR3 sequences, just over 20% of which are singletons. 10% of the sample rests with the top ten. Material: PBMCs from blood, obtained about 20 months after vaccination. Receptors originate from a man in his fifties or sixties who received an inactivated influenza vaccine. Donor details come from another sample of the same person, matched by shared clones.

The chain is built from TRBV3-1 and TRBJ1-2; TRBD1 matches 8 bases. The germline V gene encodes CDR1 LGHDT and CDR2 YNNKEL (reference sequence). Trimming at V came to 3 bases and at J to 2 bases, leaving 2 bases not matched to a gene. CDR3 length: 14 amino acids. The CDR3 loop is CASSQGQVNYGYTF. CDR3 nucleotides: TGTGCCAGCAGCCAGGGACAGGTGAACTATGGCTACACCTTC.

This clonotype appeared a few times. The rearrangement links TRBV7-9 to TRBJ1-2, with D perhaps matching TRBD1 (6 bases). The ends were cut back, 4 bases at V and 0 bases at J, with 12 bases in the middle. Germline CDR1 reads SEHNR; CDR2 reads FQNEAQ (reference sequence). The CDR3 is made up of 15 amino acids. The CDR3: CASSSNRGSNYGYTF. CDR3 sequence (DNA): TGTGCCAGCAGCTCCAATAGGGGGTCTAACTATGGCTACACCTTC. Combining the CDR3 with reference TRBV7-9 and TRBJ1-2 gives the whole variable domain DTGVSQNPRHKITKRGQNVTFRCDPISEHNRLYWYRQTLGQGPEFLTYFQNEAQLEKSRLLSDRFSAERPKGSFSTLEIQRTEQGDSAMYLCASSSNRGSNYGYTFGSGTRLTVV.

The chain carries TRBV5-5 and TRBJ1-5; D gene uncertain. With 2 bases removed from V and 3 bases from J, the gap between germline ends came to 9 bases. Germline lookup yields CDR1 SGHKS and CDR2 YYEKEE (reference sequence). CDR3 length equals 14 residues. CDR3 region: CASSLHALNQPQHF. The CDR3 DNA is TGTGCCAGCAGCTTACACGCACTCAATCAGCCCCAGCATTTT.

This clonotype showed up just a few times. DNA for the CDR3: TGCAGCGTTACCCCAGCTGGAGTTGATACGCAGTATTTT. This gives the protein CSVTPAGVDTQYF. The chain couples TRBV29-1 to TRBJ2-3; D is undetermined. Germline values: CDR1 SQVTM, CDR2 ANQGSEA. CDR3 size: 13 residues. Trimming pared 5 bases from V and 6 bases from J, leaving 15 bases between.

This clonotype was detected a few times. The chain employs TRBV12-3 or TRBV12-4 and TRBJ2-4; D call uncertain. The CDR3 totals 14 residues. The V end lost 11 bases, the J end lost 2 bases, and 16 bases lay between the germline ends. CDR3 sequence reads: CASLGWGSKNIQYF. CDR3 nucleotides: TGTGCCTCTCTAGGGTGGGGATCCAAAAACATTCAGTACTTC.

V usage is TRBV20-1 and J usage is TRBJ2-3; D is possibly TRBD2 (5 bases). The V end was cut by 4 bases, the J end by 2 bases, with 19 bases between. CDR3 length equals 16 residues. Germline lookup yields CDR1 DFQATT and CDR2 SNEGSKA (reference sequence). The CDR3 here is CSAIRGRDYYTDTQYF. The CDR3 bases are TGCAGTGCTATCCGGGGTAGAGATTACTACACAGATACGCAGTATTTT.

This clonotype was seen ten or more times. CDR3 sequence (DNA): TGCAGTGCTAGTCGACTAGCGGAGATAGGAGATACGCAGTATTTT. It codes for CSASRLAEIGDTQYF. The chain joins TRBV20-1 to TRBJ2-3; 9 nucleotides match TRBD2. The J segment lost 5 bases and the V segment lost 3 bases, leaving 9 bases of the junction unmatched. The CDR3 contains 15 residues. The germline CDR1 and CDR2 sequences are DFQATT and SNEGSKA (reference sequence).

This clonotype has only a few counts. V is TRBV3-1 and J is TRBJ1-3; D unresolved. Trimming pared 1 base from V and 2 bases from J, leaving 9 bases between. The CDR3 loop spans 15 amino acids. Germline values: CDR1 LGHDT, CDR2 YNNKEL (reference sequence). CDR3 sequence reads: CASSQAQAAGNTIYF. In DNA form, the CDR3 reads TGTGCCAGCAGCCAAGCCCAGGCAGCTGGAAACACCATATATTTT.

V usage is TRBV7-2 and J usage is TRBJ2-3, with TRBD2 identical over 8 bases. Trimming cost V 5 bases and J 6 bases; bases outside gene matches: 13. The V gene's germline CDR1 is SGHTA and CDR2 FQGNSA. This CDR3 is built from 16 residues. As DNA, the CDR3 is TGTGCCAGCAGCCCCCAGGGGCGGGGGGCTGCGGATACGCAGTATTTT. It encodes CASSPQGRGAADTQYF. The whole variable domain, remainder taken from reference TRBV7-2 and TRBJ2-3, is GAGVSQSPSNKVTEKGKDVELRCDPISGHTALYWYRQSLGQGLEFLIYFQGNSAPDKSGLPSDRFSAERTGGSVSTLTIQRTQQEDSAVYLCASSPQGRGAADTQYFGPGTRLTVL.

This clonotype was detected a few times. The genes are TRBV24-1 and TRBJ2-1; 11 positions agree with TRBD2. Germline CDR1 is KGHDR and CDR2 is SFDVKD. This CDR3 has 16 residues. Germline trimming cut 4 bases from V and 3 bases from J; bases unmatched to any gene: 4. This chain's CDR3 is CATSDFTSGSYNEQFF. CDR3 DNA: TGTGCCACCAGTGACTTCACTAGCGGGAGCTACAATGAGCAGTTCTTC.

This clonotype was recorded a few times. The CDR3 nucleotides read TGTGCCAGCAGTCGGGGGTACCAAGAGACCCAGTACTTC. It codes for CASSRGYQETQYF. The V and J genes are TRBV6-2 or TRBV6-3 and TRBJ2-5, with D perhaps matching TRBD2 (6 bases). Trimming took off 5 bases at V and 0 bases at J, with 7 bases between the two ends. The germline V gene has CDR1 MNHEY and CDR2 SVGEGT. The CDR3 has 13 amino acids.

The chain uses TRBV7-9 and TRBJ2-3, with 12 positions matching TRBD2. The CDR3 covers 16 residues. Germline CDR1 reads SEHNR; CDR2 reads FQNEAQ (reference sequence). The V segment lost 5 bases and the J segment 6 bases; nucleotides outside the gene matches: 9. CDR3 protein: CASSPTSGRRMDTQYF. As DNA, the CDR3 is TGTGCCAGCAGCCCTACTAGCGGGAGGCGCATGGATACGCAGTATTTT.

This clonotype was recorded a few times. The chain joins TRBV7-2 to TRBJ1-3, with a weak D call TRBD1 (6 bases). V was pared by 0 bases and J by 10 bases, with 19 bases between. The CDR3 extends over 16 amino acids. The germline gives CDR1 SGHTA, CDR2 FQGNSA. This CDR3 reads CASSLALFGGADTIYF. The DNA for the CDR3 is TGTGCCAGCAGCTTAGCGCTATTTGGGGGCGCAGATACCATATATTTT.

This clonotype has only a few counts. Here the CDR3 reads CAWSLWGNEQYF. CDR3 bases: TGTGCCTGGAGCCTCTGGGGGAACGAGCAGTACTTC. The V and J genes are TRBV30 and TRBJ2-7; D may be TRBD1 or TRBD2 (5 bases each). CDR1 and CDR2 (germline): GTSNPN, SVGIG (reference sequence). The length of the CDR3 is 12 residues. Trimming left V 3 bases short and J 5 bases short, with 11 bases between.

A word on this clonotype: The CDR3 carries no conserved terminal phenylalanine or tryptophan, so it likely arises from a read error. The chain has TRBV6-2 or TRBV6-3 and TRBJ2-7; D is perhaps TRBD1 (6 bases). CDR3 size: 15 residues. Trimming shortened V by 2 bases and J by 7 bases, and 18 bases separated the two germline ends. The germline gives CDR1 MNHEY, CDR2 SVGEGT. The CDR3 here is CASSYRGHELEEQYY. The CDR3 DNA sequence: TGTGCCAGCAGTTACCGGGGACACGAACTGGAGGAGCAGTACTAC.

The sample holds a few counts of this clonotype. The V call is TRBV6-1, the J call TRBJ2-2; 9 nucleotides match TRBD1. CDR3 length equals 17 residues. With V trimmed by 6 bases and J by 1 base, 9 bases remained unmatched. Germline CDR1 is MNHNS and CDR2 is SASEGT. For the CDR3, the DNA is TGTGCCAGCAGCCCGCCCCCGGGACAGGGGAACACCGGGGAGCTGTTTTTT. Translation: CASSPPPGQGNTGELFF.

The J gene is TRBJ2-1, the V gene TRBV6-2 or TRBV6-3; D is possibly TRBD2 (6 bases). Looked up from germline, CDR1 is MNHEY and CDR2 is SVGEGT. V lost 6 bases, J lost 0 bases, and 12 bases lay in between. The CDR3 is made up of 15 amino acids. CDR3 amino acids: CASSKLAGSYNEQFF. The DNA for the CDR3 is TGTGCCAGCAGCAAACTAGCAGGCTCCTACAATGAGCAGTTCTTC.

This clonotype was counted a few times. J is TRBJ2-7 and V is TRBV12-3 or TRBV12-4, with 10 bases aligning to TRBD1. With V trimmed by 1 base and J by 5 bases, 5 bases remained unmatched. There are 15 residues in the CDR3. The CDR3 protein is CASSLGGQGSHEQYF. DNA for the CDR3: TGTGCCAGCAGTTTAGGGGGACAGGGGAGCCACGAGCAGTACTTC.

This chain links TRBV20-1 with TRBJ1-1; 7 bases are a match to TRBD1. This CDR3 spans 14 amino acids. The J segment lost 5 bases and the V segment lost 1 base, leaving 7 bases of the junction unmatched. Germline lookup yields CDR1 DFQATT and CDR2 SNEGSKA (reference sequence). DNA of the CDR3: TGCAGTGCTAGAGTAAACAGGGGTGTTACTGAAGCTTTCTTT. This gives the protein CSARVNRGVTEAFF.

This clonotype turned up a few times. V and J are TRBV20-1 and TRBJ2-5; possibly TRBD2 for D (6 bases). The CDR3 length is 14 residues. Germline CDR1 is DFQATT and CDR2 is SNEGSKA (reference sequence). The V gene lost 1 base and the J gene lost 5 bases, with 14 bases spanning the gap. The CDR3 loop reads CSARGVGSVETQYF. The CDR3 DNA sequence: TGCAGTGCTAGAGGAGTCGGGAGCGTCGAGACCCAGTACTTC.

This sequence joins TRBV12-3 or TRBV12-4 and TRBJ1-2, with D hard to call. V was clipped by 6 bases and J by 5 bases, with 22 bases between them. The CDR3 has 16 residues. The CDR3 nucleotides are TGTGCCAGCAGCCCTACCAGACGGACTCATTTATATGGCTACACCTTC. Encoded protein: CASSPTRRTHLYGYTF.

The V call is TRBV2, the J call TRBJ1-1; 8 bases align to TRBD1. The CDR3 extends over 14 amino acids. CDR1 SNHLY and CDR2 FYNNEI come from the germline V gene. The junction had 9 bases not matched to a gene; V was cut back by 6 bases and J by 6 bases. CDR3 DNA: TGTGCCAGCAGGGTACAGGGGGGTACCCCTGAAGCTTTCTTT. It codes for CASRVQGGTPEAFF.

This clonotype occurred a few times. For the CDR3, the DNA is TGTGCCAGCAGGGCCAACACGGTCACTAACTATGGCTACACCTTC. This sequence encodes CASRANTVTNYGYTF. This chain connects TRBV6-1 to TRBJ1-2; D not certain. Germline CDR1 is MNHNS and CDR2 is SASEGT. The CDR3 sequence is 15 residues long. Trimming shortened V by 6 bases and J by 0 bases, and 14 bases separated the two germline ends.

The chain has TRBV4-3 and TRBJ1-3; TRBD1 might be the D (6 bases). Germline loops: CDR1 LGHNA, CDR2 YSLEER. V dropped 0 bases and J dropped 4 bases, with 10 bases sitting between them. The CDR3 covers 15 residues. CDR3 bases: TGCGCCAGCAGCCAAGATGCAGGGGCGGGAAACACCATATATTTT. This gives the protein CASSQDAGAGNTIYF.

This chain links TRBV20-1 with TRBJ1-4; D may be TRBD1 (5 bases). CDR1 is DFQATT and CDR2 is SNEGSKA in the germline V gene (reference sequence). CDR3 length equals 15 residues. Trimming took 3 bases from V and 6 from J, leaving 17 bases between them. The CDR3 is CSARPSAGLHEKLFF. DNA of the CDR3: TGCAGTGCTAGGCCATCAGCGGGACTTCATGAAAAACTGTTTTTT.

CDR3 sequence reads: CASSSERLVTGELFF. In DNA form, the CDR3 reads TGTGCCAGCAGCTCCGAACGACTAGTTACCGGGGAGCTGTTTTTT. The rearrangement links TRBV5-6 to TRBJ2-2; possibly TRBD2 for D (6 bases). CDR3 length: 15 residues. V gave up 3 bases and J gave up 5 bases, with 14 bases separating them. Germline V lookup: CDR1 SGHDT, CDR2 YYEEEE.

V is TRBV14 and J is TRBJ1-1; D uncertain. CDR3 size: 13 residues. The V gene lost 0 bases and the J gene lost 7 bases, with 9 bases spanning the gap. Germline V gene data show CDR1 as SGHDN and CDR2 as FVKESK. CDR3 sequence reads: CASSQEVGVEAFF. As DNA, the CDR3 is TGTGCCAGCAGCCAAGAGGTCGGGGTTGAAGCTTTCTTT.